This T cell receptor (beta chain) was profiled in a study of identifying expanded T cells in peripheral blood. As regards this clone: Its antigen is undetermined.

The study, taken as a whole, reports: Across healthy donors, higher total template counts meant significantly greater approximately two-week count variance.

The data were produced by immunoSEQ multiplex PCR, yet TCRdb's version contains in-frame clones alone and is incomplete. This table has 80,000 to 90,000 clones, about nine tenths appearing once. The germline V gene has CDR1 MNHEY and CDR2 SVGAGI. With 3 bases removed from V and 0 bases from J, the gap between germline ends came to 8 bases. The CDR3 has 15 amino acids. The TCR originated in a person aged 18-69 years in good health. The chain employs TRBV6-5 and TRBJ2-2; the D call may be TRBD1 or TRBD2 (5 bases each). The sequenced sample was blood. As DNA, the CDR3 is TGTGCCAGCAGTTATCAGGGAGCGAACACCGGGGAGCTGTTTTTT. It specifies CASSYQGANTGELFF.